Listed below are T cell receptor beta chains from one sample, sequenced in a study of Ad26.COV2.S vaccination and SARS-CoV-2 variants. Sequencing was performed with immunoSEQ multiplex PCR; in TCRdb, only in-frame clones are kept and a portion is missing. The profile shows about 460,000 clones, 80% to 90% of them singletons. Here the sequenced sample was peripheral blood, taken in a trial of Ad26.COV2.S vaccine versus placebo. The receptor set was obtained from a person aged 18 to 59 who received the Ad26.COV2.S COVID-19 vaccine or a placebo. CDR3s include the opening cysteine and the closing phenylalanine or tryptophan. The D gene is left open where the match is weak. A row's size may be missing; if present it is once, few, many or a size class.

j_gene,d_gene,v_gene,abundance,CDR3nt,CDR3aa
TRBJ1-2,TRBD1,TRBV14,NA,TGTGCCAGCAGCCAGACTCCGGGACAGGGTCCGAATGGCTACACCTTC,CASSQTPGQGPNGYTF
TRBJ2-1,NA,TRBV3-1/TRBV3-2,NA,TGTGCCAGCAGCCAAGAAGGAGGAGACCTCGGAAATGAGCAGTTCTTC,CASSQEGGDLGNEQFF
TRBJ2-3,NA,TRBV7-2,NA,TGTGCCAGCACCCCAGGACAGTTGACAGATACGCAGTATTTT,CASTPGQLTDTQYF
TRBJ1-4,NA,TRBV5-1,NA,TGCGCCAGCAGCACAGGGAGCCTCGCGGGGAAACTGTTTTTT,CASSTGSLAGKLFF
TRBJ1-2,NA,TRBV7-9,few,TGTGCCAGCAGCTTACACGGTTCCAACTATGGCTACACCTTC,CASSLHGSNYGYTF
TRBJ2-7,TRBD1,TRBV9,NA,TGTGCCAGCAGCACCATCACGACAGGGAGAACCTACGAGCAGTACTTC,CASSTITTGRTYEQYF
TRBJ2-2,NA,TRBV7-8,NA,TGTGCCAGCCGTTGGGGGAACACCGGGGAGCTGTTTTTT,CASRWGNTGELFF
TRBJ1-3,NA,TRBV18,NA,TGTGCCAGCTCACCAGGAGGGAACTCTGGAAACACCATATATTTT,CASSPGGNSGNTIYF
TRBJ1-2,NA,TRBV6-4,NA,TGTGCCAGCAGTGAGGGACGGAACTATGGCTACACCTTC,CASSEGRNYGYTF
TRBJ1-4,NA,TRBV4-1,NA,TGCGCCAGCAGCAATTCAACTAATGAAAAACTGTTTTTT,CASSNSTNEKLFF
TRBJ1-6,NA,TRBV25-1,NA,TGTGCCAGCAGTGAATTTCGGCAGGTTAATTCACCCCTCCACTTT,CASSEFRQVNSPLHF
TRBJ1-1,TRBD1,TRBV19,NA,TGTGCCAGTAGTAAGACAGGGGCCAACACTGAAGCTTTCTTT,CASSKTGANTEAFF
TRBJ2-7,NA,TRBV6-2/TRBV6-3,NA,TGTGCCAGCAGTTACTCGAAGGGGAAGATCTCCTACGAGCAGTACTTC,CASSYSKGKISYEQYF
TRBJ2-1,TRBD2,TRBV25-1,NA,TGTGCCAGCAGTGAACCCGGACTAGCGGGAGAGGGAAATGAGCAGTTCTTC,CASSEPGLAGEGNEQFF
TRBJ2-3,NA,TRBV6-5,once,TGTGCCAGCTTGATCAGTTTGGGCACAGATACGCAGTATTTT,CASLISLGTDTQYF
TRBJ2-3,TRBD1,TRBV9,NA,TGTGCCAGCAGCCGAGGGGGACAGCCAGATACGCAGTATTTT,CASSRGGQPDTQYF
TRBJ2-2,TRBD1,TRBV5-1,NA,TGCGCCAGCAGCTTAGGGACAGGGCCAGGGGAGCTGTTTTTT,CASSLGTGPGELFF
TRBJ1-3,NA,TRBV5-1,NA,TGCGCCAGCAGCTTGTCCCCGCAAGGGGTGGACGGAAACACCATATATTTT,CASSLSPQGVDGNTIYF
TRBJ2-7,NA,TRBV3-1/TRBV3-2,NA,TGTGCCAGCGGGAAGGGACTTACCTACGAGCAGTACTTC,CASGKGLTYEQYF
TRBJ2-2,NA,TRBV9,NA,TGTGCCAGCAGCGTAGACCGGGAGAACACCGGGGAGCTGTTTTTT,CASSVDRENTGELFF
TRBJ2-4,NA,TRBV10-3,NA,TGTGCCATCAGTGAGGTAGCACAGGGAAACATTCAGTACTTC,CAISEVAQGNIQYF
TRBJ2-5,TRBD1,TRBV4-3,NA,TGCGCCAGCAGCCAAGTCCGGGGACAGGCCCAAGAGACCCAGTACTTC,CASSQVRGQAQETQYF
TRBJ1-3,TRBD1,TRBV29-1,NA,TGCAGCGTTGAGGGACAGGGGGCTCACTCTGGAAACACCATATATTTT,CSVEGQGAHSGNTIYF
TRBJ1-5,NA,TRBV5-4,NA,TGTGCCAGCAGTATTTTCGGGATCGGAACGAATCAGCCCCAGCATTTT,CASSIFGIGTNQPQHF
TRBJ1-1,NA,TRBV27,NA,TGTGCCAGCAGTCCACTGGGGGCAGGACGATCTGAAGCTTTCTTT,CASSPLGAGRSEAFF
TRBJ1-1,TRBD1,TRBV9,NA,TGTGCCAGCAGCGTAGCTCCCACGACAGGGCGGACTGAAGCTTTCTTT,CASSVAPTTGRTEAFF
TRBJ2-5,NA,TRBV7-9,NA,TGTGCCAGCAGCTTAGCGGCAGGACACCAAGAGACCCAGTACTTC,CASSLAAGHQETQYF
TRBJ1-4,NA,TRBV7-8,NA,TGTGCCAGCAGCTTAGAGGGGCGGAAAAATGAAAAACTGTTTTTT,CASSLEGRKNEKLFF
TRBJ1-5,NA,TRBV7-2,NA,TGTGCCAGCAGCTTAGGGGCCGGACAGCCCCAGCATTTT,CASSLGAGQPQHF
TRBJ2-3,NA,TRBV3-1/TRBV3-2,NA,TGTGCCAGCAGCCAAGCGCCCGCCCACACAGATACGCAGTATTTT,CASSQAPAHTDTQYF
TRBJ2-1,NA,TRBV25-1,NA,TGTGCCAGCAGTGGTTCCTTGGGTGAGCAGTTCTTC,CASSGSLGEQFF
TRBJ1-1,NA,TRBV6-2/TRBV6-3,NA,TGTGCCAGCAGTTACGAAGGGCCTGAAGCTTTCTTT,CASSYEGPEAFF
TRBJ2-1,NA,TRBV7-8,NA,TGTGCCAGCAGCTTATGGGGTCGCAATGAGCAGTTCTTC,CASSLWGRNEQFF
TRBJ1-1,TRBD1,TRBV18,NA,TGTGCCAGCTCACCCCTGGACAGGGATTCGAAGTTATTCTTT,CASSPLDRDSKLFF
TRBJ1-2,NA,TRBV6-5,NA,TGTGCCAGCAACGAGGGGGGACGGACGAATGGCTACACCTTC,CASNEGGRTNGYTF
TRBJ2-7,NA,TRBV29-1,NA,TGCAGCGTTGGCCAGGCTCCCTACGAGCAGTACTTC,CSVGQAPYEQYF
TRBJ2-7,TRBD2,TRBV27,NA,TGTGCCAGCAGTTGGGGACTAGCGGGGGAGCAGTACTTC,CASSWGLAGEQYF
TRBJ1-5,TRBD1,TRBV5-6,NA,TGTGCCAGCAGCCTGGGGACAGGGGTCAATCAGCCCCAGCATTTT,CASSLGTGVNQPQHF
TRBJ2-3,TRBD2,TRBV7-9,NA,TGTGCCAGCAGCTTATTTCGGACTAGCGGGGGGGCAGATACGCAGTATTTT,CASSLFRTSGGADTQYF
TRBJ1-1,NA,TRBV6-5,NA,TGTGCCAGCAGTTACTCCGGCCCGGGGGCTGAAGCTTTCTTT,CASSYSGPGAEAFF
TRBJ2-7,NA,TRBV6-6,NA,TGTGCCAGCAGTTACATACATCGGTCGTACGAGCAGTACTTC,CASSYIHRSYEQYF
TRBJ1-2,NA,TRBV2,NA,TGTGCCAGCAGCCAAGAGTGGCAGATAAACTATGGCTACACCTTC,CASSQEWQINYGYTF
TRBJ1-2,NA,TRBV25-1,once,TGTGCCAGCAGTGAATCCTCAGGGGTCTATGGCTACACCTTC,CASSESSGVYGYTF
TRBJ1-1,NA,TRBV30,NA,TGTGCCTGGAGCTCTGTCACTGAAGCTTTCTTT,CAWSSVTEAFF
TRBJ2-3,TRBD1,TRBV6-1,NA,TGTGCCAGCAATGAACAGGGGCTCCCTGGAGATACGCAGTATTTT,CASNEQGLPGDTQYF
TRBJ1-4,TRBD1,TRBV2,NA,TGTGCCAGCAGTACCGGGACAGGCCATGAAAAACTGTTTTTT,CASSTGTGHEKLFF